This entry lists 14 T cell receptor beta chains sequenced from one sample in a study of blood T cell repertoires in COVID-19. This table comes from immunoSEQ multiplex PCR, and its TCRdb copy is limited to in-frame clones, with some not included. The sample lists 150,000 to 180,000 clones, approximately 85% occurring once. Sample: peripheral blood. These receptors originate from a man in his 60s with COVID-19, enrolled during active disease.

The chain has TRBV11-2 and TRBJ2-7; 10 nucleotides match TRBD1. The CDR3 sequence is 14 residues long. CDR1 and CDR2 (germline): SGHAT, FQNNGV. The V and J ends lost 4 bases and 6 bases, in that order; junction bases with no gene match: 6. CDR3 amino acids: CASSSDRGRGEQYF. CDR3 nucleotides: TGTGCCAGCAGCTCCGACAGGGGGCGAGGCGAGCAGTACTTC. The full variable domain, completed using reference TRBV11-2 and TRBJ2-7, is EAGVAQSPRYKIIEKRQSVAFWCNPISGHATLYWYQQILGQGPKLLIQFQNNGVVDDSQLPKDRFSAERLKGVDSTLKIQPAKLEDSAVYLCASSSDRGRGEQYFGPGTRLTVT.

V and J are TRBV18 and TRBJ1-1; tentatively, D is TRBD1 (6 bases). This CDR3 spans 15 amino acids. The V gene lost 5 bases and the J gene lost 1 base, with 14 bases spanning the gap. Germline V gene lookup returns CDR1 KGHSH and CDR2 LQKENI. The CDR3 coding sequence is TGTGCCAGCTCAAAATTGGACAGCAAGAACACTGAAGCTTTCTTT. Its protein is CASSKLDSKNTEAFF.

This rearrangement joins TRBV5-4 to TRBJ1-1; TRBD1 is a possible D gene (5 bases). The germline CDR1 and CDR2 sequences are SGHNT and YYREEE (reference sequence). The length of the CDR3 is 15 residues. The V end lost 7 bases, the J end lost 0 bases, and 16 bases lay between the germline ends. The CDR3 DNA is TGTGCCAGCTCTGGGGGGGTTCGCATGAACACTGAAGCTTTCTTT. This encodes CASSGGVRMNTEAFF. The whole variable domain, filled in from reference TRBV5-4 and TRBJ1-1, reads ETGVTQSPTHLIKTRGQQVTLRCSSQSGHNTVSWYQQALGQGPQFIFQYYREEENGRGNFPPRFSGLQFPNYSSELNVNALELDDSALYLCASSGGVRMNTEAFFGQGTRLTVV.

The chain employs TRBV10-2 and TRBJ1-5; no clear D gene. Germline V gene data show CDR1 as WSHSY and CDR2 as SAAADI. The V end lost 5 bases, the J end lost 1 base, and 9 bases lay between the germline ends. The CDR3 has 14 residues. CDR3 coding DNA: TGCGCCAGCAGTTTCTCAGCGAGCAATCAGCCCCAGCATTTT. It translates to CASSFSASNQPQHF.

V usage is TRBV3-1 (or the pseudogene TRBV3-2) and J usage is TRBJ2-1; 15 positions agree with TRBD2. Germline values: CDR1 LGHDT, CDR2 YNNKEL (reference sequence). V was clipped by 4 bases and J by 6 bases; unmatched bases: 7. The CDR3 totals 17 residues. The CDR3 DNA sequence: TGTGCCAGCAGCCCGGGACTAGCGGGAGGCCCGGGCAATGAGCAGTTCTTC. This codes for CASSPGLAGGPGNEQFF.

The chain uses TRBV5-4 and TRBJ2-3, with D tentatively TRBD2 (5 bases). The germline V and J ends were trimmed by 2 bases and 2 bases, with 12 bases remaining between them. The CDR3 runs to 15 residues. Germline V lookup: CDR1 SGHNT, CDR2 YYREEE (reference sequence). The CDR3 bases are TGTGCCAGCAGCTTTGGAGGCAGTTTCACAGATACGCAGTATTTT. Its translation is CASSFGGSFTDTQYF.

The V call is TRBV14, the J call TRBJ2-3, with 8 bases fitting TRBD1. V gave up 1 base and J gave up 0 bases; unmatched junction bases: 3. CDR1 is SGHDN and CDR2 is FVKESK in the germline V gene. CDR3 length: 16 residues. The CDR3, as DNA: TGTGCCAGCAGCCAAGGGAGACAGGGGAGCACAGATACGCAGTATTTT. Its translation: CASSQGRQGSTDTQYF.

The chain has TRBV10-3 and TRBJ2-1, with 7 bases fitting TRBD2. CDR3 length equals 16 residues. V lost 3 bases and J lost 8; bases outside the gene matches: 13. Germline loops: CDR1 ENHRY, CDR2 SYGVKD. CDR3 nucleotide sequence: TGTGCCATCAGTGATCTCCGGGACTACATCTTGGATGAGCAGTTCTTC. It specifies CAISDLRDYILDEQFF.

The table lists this clone with a count of one. V gene TRBV6-2 or TRBV6-3 combines with J gene TRBJ2-6, with a possible D match to TRBD1 (6 bases). Trimming stripped 6 bases from V and 0 bases from J, with 24 bases between. CDR1 and CDR2 (germline): MNHEY, SVGEGT. The length of the CDR3 is 20 residues. CDR3 sequence reads: CASSRLTGGGSGSGANVLTF. The CDR3 nucleotides are TGTGCCAGCAGCCGGCTGACAGGTGGAGGATCAGGCTCTGGGGCCAACGTCCTGACTTTC.

CDR3 residues: CSVEPTALYGYTF. CDR3 coding DNA: TGCAGCGTTGAACCGACAGCCCTCTATGGCTACACCTTC. The chain carries TRBV29-1 and TRBJ1-2, with D perhaps TRBD1 (5 bases). The CDR3 extends over 13 amino acids. Germline values: CDR1 SQVTM, CDR2 ANQGSEA. Trimming took 2 bases from V and 4 from J, leaving 11 bases between them.

This rearrangement joins TRBV4-3 to TRBJ2-3, with TRBD2 matching over 11 bases. Germline values: CDR1 LGHNA, CDR2 YSLEER. The CDR3 runs to 16 residues. With V trimmed by 1 base and J by 9 bases, 9 bases remained unmatched. The CDR3 region is CASSQGTSGGQGTQYF. The CDR3 bases are TGCGCCAGCAGCCAAGGTACTAGCGGGGGCCAGGGGACGCAGTATTTT.

The rearrangement joins TRBV11-3 to TRBJ1-5, with a tentative D call TRBD1 (5 bases). The germline V and J ends were trimmed by 9 bases and 5 bases, with 20 bases remaining between them. The CDR3 extends over 15 amino acids. CDR1 is SGHNT and CDR2 is YENEEA in the germline V gene. DNA for the CDR3: TGTGCCAGGGACCCAAGGCCAGGGTGGCATCAGCCCCAGCATTTT. Encoded protein: CARDPRPGWHQPQHF.

The rearrangement links TRBV27 to TRBJ1-2, with D perhaps matching TRBD1 (6 bases). Germline loops: CDR1 MNHEY, CDR2 SMNVEV (reference sequence). Trimming took off 5 bases at V and 4 bases at J, with 23 bases between the two ends. The CDR3 is 17 amino acids. In DNA form, the CDR3 reads TGTGCCAGCAGTCCGAATGAGCCCGACAGGTTTACCTATGGCTACACCTTC. The encoded protein is CASSPNEPDRFTYGYTF.

This chain uses TRBV25-1 with TRBJ1-2; possibly TRBD1 for D (5 bases). CDR1 and CDR2 from the germline V gene are MGHDK and SYGVNS. This CDR3 contains 12 residues. Trimming took off 8 bases at V and 6 bases at J, with 13 bases between the two ends. The CDR3 DNA sequence: TGTGCCAGCGGCCCAGGGTTTCATGGCTACACCTTC. Its translation is CASGPGFHGYTF.